This T cell receptor (beta chain) was captured by sequencing in a study of tumor-infiltrating lymphocytes in oesophageal squamous cell carcinoma. MiXCR, run by TCRdb on the PCR reads, gives a single entry per CDR3 protein. Of approximately 9,700 distinct CDR3 sequences in the sample, roughly three fifths were seen once. The CDR3 length is 14 residues. Germline CDR1 reads SGHVS; CDR2 reads FQNEAQ. The sequencing input was esophageal tumor tissue. The clonotype originates from a male donor with esophageal squamous cell carcinoma. This rearrangement joins TRBV7-8 to TRBJ2-5; TRBD1 aligns across 8 bases. The tail of the sequence fits TRBJ2-7 better, so the J call may be wrong. CDR3 protein: CASSLRTGTYEQYF. The CDR3 DNA follows: TGTGCCAGCAGCTTAAGGACAGGGACCTACGAGCAGTACTTC.